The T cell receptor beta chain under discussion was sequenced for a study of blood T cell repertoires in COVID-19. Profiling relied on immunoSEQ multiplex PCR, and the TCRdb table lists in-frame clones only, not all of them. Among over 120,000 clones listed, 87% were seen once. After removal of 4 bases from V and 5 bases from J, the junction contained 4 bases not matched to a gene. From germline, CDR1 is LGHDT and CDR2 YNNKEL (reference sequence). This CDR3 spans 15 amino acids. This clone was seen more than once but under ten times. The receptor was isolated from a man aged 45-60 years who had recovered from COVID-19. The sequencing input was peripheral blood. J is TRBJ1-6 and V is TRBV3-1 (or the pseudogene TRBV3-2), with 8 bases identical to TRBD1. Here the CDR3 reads CASSLGQGDNSPLHF. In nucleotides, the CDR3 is TGTGCCAGCAGCCTCGGACAGGGAGATAATTCACCCCTCCACTTT.